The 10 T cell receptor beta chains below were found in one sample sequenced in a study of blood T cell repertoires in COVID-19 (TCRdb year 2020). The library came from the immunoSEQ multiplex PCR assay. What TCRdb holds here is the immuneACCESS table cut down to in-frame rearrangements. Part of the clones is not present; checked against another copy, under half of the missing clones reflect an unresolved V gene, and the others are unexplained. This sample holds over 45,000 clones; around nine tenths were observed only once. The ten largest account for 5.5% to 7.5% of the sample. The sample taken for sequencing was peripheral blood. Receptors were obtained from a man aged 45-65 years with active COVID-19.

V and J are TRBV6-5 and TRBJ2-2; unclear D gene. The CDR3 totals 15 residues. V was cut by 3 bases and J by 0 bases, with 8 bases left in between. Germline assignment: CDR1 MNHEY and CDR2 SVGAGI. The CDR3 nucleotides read TGTGCCAGCAGTTATCTGCGATCGAACACCGGGGAGCTGTTTTTT. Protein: CASSYLRSNTGELFF.

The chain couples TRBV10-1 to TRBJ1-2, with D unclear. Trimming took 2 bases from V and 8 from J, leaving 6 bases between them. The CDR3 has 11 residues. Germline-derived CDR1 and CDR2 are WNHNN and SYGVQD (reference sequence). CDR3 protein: CASSEEVGYTF. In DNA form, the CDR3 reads TGCGCCAGCAGTGAGGAGGTGGGCTACACCTTC.

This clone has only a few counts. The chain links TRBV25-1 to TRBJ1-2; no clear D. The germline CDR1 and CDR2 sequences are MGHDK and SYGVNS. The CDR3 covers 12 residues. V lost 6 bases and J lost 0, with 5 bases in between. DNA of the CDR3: TGTGCCAGCAGGGAGTCTAACTATGGCTACACCTTC. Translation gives CASRESNYGYTF.

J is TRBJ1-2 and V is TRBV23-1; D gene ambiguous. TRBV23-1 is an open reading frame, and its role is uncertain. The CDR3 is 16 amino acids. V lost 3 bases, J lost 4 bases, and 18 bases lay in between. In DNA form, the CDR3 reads TGCGCCAGCAGTCATCTCGACTCCTTTCGGTGCTATGGCTACACCTTC. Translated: CASSHLDSFRCYGYTF.

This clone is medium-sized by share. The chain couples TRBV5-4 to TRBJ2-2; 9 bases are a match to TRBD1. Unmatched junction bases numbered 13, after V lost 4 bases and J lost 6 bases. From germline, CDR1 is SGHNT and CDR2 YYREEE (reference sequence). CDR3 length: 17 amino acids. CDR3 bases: TGTGCCAGCAGCCCTCCTGCCCCGGGACAGGGCTCCGGGGAGCTGTTTTTT. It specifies CASSPPAPGQGSGELFF.

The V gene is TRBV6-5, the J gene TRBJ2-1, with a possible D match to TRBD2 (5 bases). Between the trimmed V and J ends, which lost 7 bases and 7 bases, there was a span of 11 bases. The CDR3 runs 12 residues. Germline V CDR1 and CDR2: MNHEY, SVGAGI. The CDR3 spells CASTGERNEQFF. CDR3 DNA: TGTGCCAGCACCGGAGAGCGGAATGAGCAGTTCTTC.

The CDR3 DNA reads TGTGCCAGCAGCCGGGGACAAACAGGGTATCCTAATGAAAAACTGTTTTTT. Amino acids: CASSRGQTGYPNEKLFF. This rearrangement joins TRBV5-8 to TRBJ1-4, with D possibly matching TRBD1 (6 bases). From germline, CDR1 is SGHTS and CDR2 YDEGEE. The CDR3 is made up of 17 amino acids. V was clipped by 4 bases and J by 3 bases, with 19 bases between them.

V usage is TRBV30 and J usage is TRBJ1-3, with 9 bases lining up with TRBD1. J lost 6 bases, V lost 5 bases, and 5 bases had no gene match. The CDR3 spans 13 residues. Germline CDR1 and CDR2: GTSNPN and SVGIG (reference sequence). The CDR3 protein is CAWGTGRSNTIYF. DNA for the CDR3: TGTGCCTGGGGGACAGGGCGGTCAAACACCATATATTTT. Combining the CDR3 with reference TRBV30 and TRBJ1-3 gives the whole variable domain SQTIHQWPATLVQPVGSPLSLECTVEGTSNPNLYWYRQAAGRGLQLLFYSVGIGQISSEVPQNLSASRPQDRQFILSSKKLLLSDSGFYLCAWGTGRSNTIYFGEGSWLTVV.

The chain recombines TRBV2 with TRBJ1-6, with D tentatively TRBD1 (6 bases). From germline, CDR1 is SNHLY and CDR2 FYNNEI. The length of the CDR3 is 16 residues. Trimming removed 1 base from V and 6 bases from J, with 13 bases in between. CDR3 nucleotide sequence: TGTGCCAGCAGTGAAGGTCGGGGGGCAGGTAATTCACCCCTCCACTTT. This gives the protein CASSEGRGAGNSPLHF.

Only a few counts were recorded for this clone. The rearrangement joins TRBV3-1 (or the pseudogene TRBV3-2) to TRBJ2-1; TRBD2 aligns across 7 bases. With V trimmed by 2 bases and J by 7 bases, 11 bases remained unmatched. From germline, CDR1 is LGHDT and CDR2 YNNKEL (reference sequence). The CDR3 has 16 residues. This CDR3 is CASSQPGGLSGNEQFF. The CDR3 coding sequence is TGTGCCAGCAGCCAACCGGGGGGTCTATCGGGAAATGAGCAGTTCTTC.